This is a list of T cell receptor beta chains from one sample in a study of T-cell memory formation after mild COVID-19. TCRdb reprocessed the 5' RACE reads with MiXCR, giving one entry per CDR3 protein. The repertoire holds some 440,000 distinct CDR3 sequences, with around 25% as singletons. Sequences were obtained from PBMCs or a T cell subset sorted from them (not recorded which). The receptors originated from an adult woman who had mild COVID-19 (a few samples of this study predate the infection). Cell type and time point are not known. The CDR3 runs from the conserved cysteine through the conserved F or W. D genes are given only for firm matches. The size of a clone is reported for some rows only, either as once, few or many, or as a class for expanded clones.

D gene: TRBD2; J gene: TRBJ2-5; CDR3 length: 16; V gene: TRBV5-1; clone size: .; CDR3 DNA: TGCGCCAGCAGCTTGGTTGGCGGGAGCATCCAAGAGACCCAGTACTTC; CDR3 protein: CASSLVGGSIQETQYF
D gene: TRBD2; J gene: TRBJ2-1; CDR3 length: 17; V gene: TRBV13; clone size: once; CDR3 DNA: TGTGCCAGCAGGGAGGGACTAGCAGATAGCCCTGGGGATGAGCAGTTCTTC; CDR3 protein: CASREGLADSPGDEQFF
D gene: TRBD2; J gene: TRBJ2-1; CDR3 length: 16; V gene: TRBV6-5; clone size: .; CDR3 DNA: TGTGCCAGCAGTTCACAGACTAGCAGACAGTACAATGAGCAGTTCTTC; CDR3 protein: CASSSQTSRQYNEQFF
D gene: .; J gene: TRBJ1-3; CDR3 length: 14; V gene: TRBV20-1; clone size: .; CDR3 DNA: TGCAGTGCCGAATATACGCGCTCTGGAAACACCATATATTTT; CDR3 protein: CSAEYTRSGNTIYF
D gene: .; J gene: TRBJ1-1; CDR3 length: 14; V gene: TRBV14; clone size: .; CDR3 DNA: TGTGCCAGCAGTCTCAATTTTCAGGGCCACAAAGCTTTCTTT; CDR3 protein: CASSLNFQGHKAFF
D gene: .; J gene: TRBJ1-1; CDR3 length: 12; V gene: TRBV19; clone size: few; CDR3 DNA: TGTGCCAGTAGTGACAGGAACACTGAAGCTTTCTTT; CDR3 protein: CASSDRNTEAFF
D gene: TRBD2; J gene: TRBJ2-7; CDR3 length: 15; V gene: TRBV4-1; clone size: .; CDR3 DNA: TGCGCCAGCAGCCAAGCCGGGACTATACCCTACGAGCAGTACTTC; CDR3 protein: CASSQAGTIPYEQYF
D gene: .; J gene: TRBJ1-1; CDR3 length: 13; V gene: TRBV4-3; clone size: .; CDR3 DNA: TGCGCCAGCAGCCAATGGTCATCGGGTGGGGCTTTCTTT; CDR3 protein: CASSQWSSGGAFF
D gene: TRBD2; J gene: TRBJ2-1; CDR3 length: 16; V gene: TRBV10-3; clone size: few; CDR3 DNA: TGTGCCATCAGTGGTGGGGCGGGAGTAGACTACAATGAGCAGTTCTTC; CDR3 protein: CAISGGAGVDYNEQFF
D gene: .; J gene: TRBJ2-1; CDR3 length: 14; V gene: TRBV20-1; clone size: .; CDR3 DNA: TGCAGTGCTAGAGGGGTAGGGGCGGGGAATGAGCAGTTCTTC; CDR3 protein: CSARGVGAGNEQFF
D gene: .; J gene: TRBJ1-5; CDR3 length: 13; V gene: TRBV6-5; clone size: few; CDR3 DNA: TGTGCCAGCAGTGCCAGGGACAATCAGCCCCAGCATTTT; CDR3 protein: CASSARDNQPQHF
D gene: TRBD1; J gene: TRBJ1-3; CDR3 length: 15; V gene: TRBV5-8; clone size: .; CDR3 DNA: TGTGCCAGTATGACAGGGGTGATAACTGGAAACACCATATATTTT; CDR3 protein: CASMTGVITGNTIYF
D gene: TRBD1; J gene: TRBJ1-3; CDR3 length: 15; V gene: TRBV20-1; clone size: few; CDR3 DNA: TGCAGTGCCGGGGACAGGATGAGCTCTGGAAACACCATATATTTT; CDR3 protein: CSAGDRMSSGNTIYF
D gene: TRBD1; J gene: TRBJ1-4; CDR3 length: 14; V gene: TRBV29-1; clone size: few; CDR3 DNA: TGCAGCGTCAAGGACAGGGGGCGGTTTGAAAAACTGTTTTTT; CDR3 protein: CSVKDRGRFEKLFF
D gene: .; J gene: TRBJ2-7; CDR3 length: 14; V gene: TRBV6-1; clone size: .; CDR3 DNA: TGTGCCTCCGAGACTCGCAGCATCCCGGACGAGCAGTACTTC; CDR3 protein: CASETRSIPDEQYF
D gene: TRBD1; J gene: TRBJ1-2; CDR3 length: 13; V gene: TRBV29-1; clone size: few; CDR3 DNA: TGCAGCGTTGCTGGGACAGGGGGATCTGGCTACACCTTC; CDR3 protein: CSVAGTGGSGYTF
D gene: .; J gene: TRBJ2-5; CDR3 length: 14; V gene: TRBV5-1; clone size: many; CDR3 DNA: TGCGCCAGCAGCTTGGCCACCGGGGGAGAGACCCAGTACTTC; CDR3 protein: CASSLATGGETQYF
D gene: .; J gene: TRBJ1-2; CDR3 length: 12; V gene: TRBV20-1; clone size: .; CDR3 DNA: TGCAGTGCCACAGACGGAAACTATGGCTACACCTTC; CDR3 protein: CSATDGNYGYTF
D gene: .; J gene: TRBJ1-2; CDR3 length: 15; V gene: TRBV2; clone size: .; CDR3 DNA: TGTGCCAGCAGTGCTCGCAGGGAGGTTACGCGGGGCTACACCTTC; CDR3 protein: CASSARREVTRGYTF
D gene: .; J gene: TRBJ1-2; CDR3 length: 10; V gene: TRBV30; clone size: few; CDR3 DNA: TGTGCCTGGGGGTTAGTTGGCTACACCTTC; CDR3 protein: CAWGLVGYTF
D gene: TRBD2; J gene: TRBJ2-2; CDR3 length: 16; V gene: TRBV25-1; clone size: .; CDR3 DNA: TGTGCCAGCCAATCTACTAGCGGCGAAAACACCGGGGAGCTGATTTTT; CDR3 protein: CASQSTSGENTGELIF
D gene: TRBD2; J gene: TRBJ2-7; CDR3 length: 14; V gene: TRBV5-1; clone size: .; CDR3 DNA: TGCGCCAGCAGCTCATGGGGTAGGGAGGGCGAGCAGTACTTC; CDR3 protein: CASSSWGREGEQYF
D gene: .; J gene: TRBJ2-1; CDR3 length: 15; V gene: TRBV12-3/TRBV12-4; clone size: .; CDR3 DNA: TGTGCCAGCAGTTCCGGGCTCGGCTCCTACAATGAGCAGTTCTTC; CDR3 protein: CASSSGLGSYNEQFF
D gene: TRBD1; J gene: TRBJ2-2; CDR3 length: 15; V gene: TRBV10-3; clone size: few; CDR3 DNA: TGTGCCTCCAAAGGACAGGTTTCCGACACCGGGGAGCTGTTTTTT; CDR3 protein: CASKGQVSDTGELFF
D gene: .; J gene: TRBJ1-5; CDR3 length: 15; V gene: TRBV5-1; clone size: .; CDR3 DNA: TGCGCCAGCAGCCCCGGACTTCCCAGTAATCAGCCCCAGCATTTT; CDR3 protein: CASSPGLPSNQPQHF
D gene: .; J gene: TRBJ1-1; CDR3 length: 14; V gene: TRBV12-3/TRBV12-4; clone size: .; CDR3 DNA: TGTGCCAGCAGTTTATCCGGGGCGAACACTGAAGCTTTCTTT; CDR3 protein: CASSLSGANTEAFF
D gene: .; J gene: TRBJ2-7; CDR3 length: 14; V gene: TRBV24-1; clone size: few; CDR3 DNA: TGTGCCACCAGTGATCCCGGGACACCCTACGAGCAGTACTTC; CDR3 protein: CATSDPGTPYEQYF
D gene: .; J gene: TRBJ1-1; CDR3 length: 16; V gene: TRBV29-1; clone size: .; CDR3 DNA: TGCAGCTCCGAAACCCGAAAGAGGGTCAAGGGGACTGAAGCTTTCTTT; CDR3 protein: CSSETRKRVKGTEAFF
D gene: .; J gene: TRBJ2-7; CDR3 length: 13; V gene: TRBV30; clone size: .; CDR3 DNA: TGTGCCTGGGGTACCGGGATGAACTACGAGCAGTACTTC; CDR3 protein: CAWGTGMNYEQYF
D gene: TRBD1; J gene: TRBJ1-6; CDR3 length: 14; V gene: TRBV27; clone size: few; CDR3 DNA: TGTGCCAGCAACCACAGGGGGACCGACTCACCCCTCCACTTT; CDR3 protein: CASNHRGTDSPLHF
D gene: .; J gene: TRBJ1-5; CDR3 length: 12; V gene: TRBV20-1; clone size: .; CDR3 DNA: TGCAGTGCTTATCATAGCAATCAGCCCCAGCATTTT; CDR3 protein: CSAYHSNQPQHF
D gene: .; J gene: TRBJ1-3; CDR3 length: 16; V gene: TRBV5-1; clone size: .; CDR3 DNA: TGCGCCAGCAGCGTTTCCGGGACTTACTCTGGAAACACCATATATTTT; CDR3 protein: CASSVSGTYSGNTIYF
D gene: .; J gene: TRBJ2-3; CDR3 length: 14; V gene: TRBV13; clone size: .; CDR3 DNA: TGTGCCAGCAGCTCTAGTATGTTCGCAGATACGCAGTATTTT; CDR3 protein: CASSSSMFADTQYF
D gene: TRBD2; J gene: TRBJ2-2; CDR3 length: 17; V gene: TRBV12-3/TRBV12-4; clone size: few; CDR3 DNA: TGTGCCAGCCGAGTCGGGACTAGCGGGACCTACACCGGGGAGCTGTTTTTT; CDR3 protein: CASRVGTSGTYTGELFF
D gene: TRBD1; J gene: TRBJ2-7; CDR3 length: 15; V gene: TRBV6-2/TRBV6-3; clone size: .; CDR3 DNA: TGTGCCAGCAGTTACTCGGACAGGGGTGTGGACGAGCAGTACTTC; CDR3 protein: CASSYSDRGVDEQYF
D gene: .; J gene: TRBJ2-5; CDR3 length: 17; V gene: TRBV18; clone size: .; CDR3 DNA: TGTGCCAGCTCAACACCCACCGCGGGTAGGGGGCAAGAGACCCAGTACTTC; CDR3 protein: CASSTPTAGRGQETQYF
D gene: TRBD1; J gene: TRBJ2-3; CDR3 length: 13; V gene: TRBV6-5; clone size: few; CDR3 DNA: TGTGCCAGCAGCGACAGGGGATGGGATACGCAGTATTTT; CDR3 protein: CASSDRGWDTQYF
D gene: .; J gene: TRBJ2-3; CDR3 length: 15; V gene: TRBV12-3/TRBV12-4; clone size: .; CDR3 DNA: TGTGCCAGCACCTTAGGTTACAGTAGAACAGATACGCAGTATTTT; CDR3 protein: CASTLGYSRTDTQYF
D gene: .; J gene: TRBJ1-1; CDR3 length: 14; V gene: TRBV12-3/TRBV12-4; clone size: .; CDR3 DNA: TGTGCCAGCAGTTTAAGGACATCGGGGACTGAAGCTTTCTTT; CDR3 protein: CASSLRTSGTEAFF
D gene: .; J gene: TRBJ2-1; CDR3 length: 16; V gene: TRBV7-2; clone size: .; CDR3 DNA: TGTGCCAGCAGCTCTCGCAGGGGACGATCCTACAATGAGCAGTTCTTC; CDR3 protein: CASSSRRGRSYNEQFF
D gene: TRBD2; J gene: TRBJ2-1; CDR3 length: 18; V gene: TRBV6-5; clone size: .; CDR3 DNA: TGTGCCAGCAGTTACGGTCTGGGGTCTAGCGGGGGCTACAATGAGCAGTTCTTC; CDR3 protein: CASSYGLGSSGGYNEQFF
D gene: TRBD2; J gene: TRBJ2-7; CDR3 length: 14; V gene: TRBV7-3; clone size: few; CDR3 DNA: TGTGCCAGCAGCTTATCGGGAGGGGGTTCCGAGCAGTACTTC; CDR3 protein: CASSLSGGGSEQYF
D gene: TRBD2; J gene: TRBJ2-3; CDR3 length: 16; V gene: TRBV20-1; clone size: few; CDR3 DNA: TGCAGTGCTCCTCACCGGACTAGCGGGGGCTCAGATACGCAGTATTTT; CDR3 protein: CSAPHRTSGGSDTQYF
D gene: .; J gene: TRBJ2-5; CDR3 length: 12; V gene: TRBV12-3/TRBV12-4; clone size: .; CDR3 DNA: TGTGCCAGCTGGGAAGGGGGAGAGACCCAGTACTTC; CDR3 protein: CASWEGGETQYF
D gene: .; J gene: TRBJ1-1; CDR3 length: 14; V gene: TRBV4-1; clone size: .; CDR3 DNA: TGCGCCAGCAGCCAAGATCATAGTCGCCAGGGAGCTTTCTTT; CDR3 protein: CASSQDHSRQGAFF
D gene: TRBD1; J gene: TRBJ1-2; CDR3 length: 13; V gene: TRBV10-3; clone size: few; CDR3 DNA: TGTGCCACGCAACAGGGGTCCGACTATGGCTACACCTTC; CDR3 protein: CATQQGSDYGYTF
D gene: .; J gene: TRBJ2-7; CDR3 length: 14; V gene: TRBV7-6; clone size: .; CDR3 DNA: TGTGCCAGCAGCAAGACCGCAAGCTCCTACGAGCAGTACTTC; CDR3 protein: CASSKTASSYEQYF
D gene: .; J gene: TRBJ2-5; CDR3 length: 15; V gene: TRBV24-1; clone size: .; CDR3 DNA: TGTGCCACCAGTGATCCCACAGGGCTCCAAGAGACCCAGTACTTC; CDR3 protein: CATSDPTGLQETQYF
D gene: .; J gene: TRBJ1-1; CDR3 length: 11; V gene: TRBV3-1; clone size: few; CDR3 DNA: TGTGCCAGCAGCCTCCGGGAGAAAGCTTTCTTT; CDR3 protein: CASSLREKAFF
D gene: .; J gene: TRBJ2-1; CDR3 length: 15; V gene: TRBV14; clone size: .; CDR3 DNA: TGTGCCAGCAGCCAATGGAAACTAGCTGACAATGAGCAGTTCTTC; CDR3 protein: CASSQWKLADNEQFF